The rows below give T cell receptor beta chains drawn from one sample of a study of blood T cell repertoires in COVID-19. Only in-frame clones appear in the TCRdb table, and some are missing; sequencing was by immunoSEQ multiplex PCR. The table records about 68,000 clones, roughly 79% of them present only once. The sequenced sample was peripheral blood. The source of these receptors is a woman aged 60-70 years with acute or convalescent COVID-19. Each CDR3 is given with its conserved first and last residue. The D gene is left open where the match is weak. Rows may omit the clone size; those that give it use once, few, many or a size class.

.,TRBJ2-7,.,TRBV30,CAWRSRTANYEQYF,TGTGCCTGGAGGTCCCGGACAGCAAACTACGAGCAGTACTTC
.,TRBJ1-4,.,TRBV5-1,CASSLKGAPNEKLFF,TGCGCCAGCAGCTTGAAAGGGGCCCCTAATGAAAAACTGTTTTTT
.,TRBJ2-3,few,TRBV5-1,CASSFSLDSVWGTQYF,TGCGCCAGCAGCTTTTCCCTGGACAGCGTCTGGGGTACGCAGTATTTT
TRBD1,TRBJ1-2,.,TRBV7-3,CASSQGAGLGYTF,TGTGCCAGCAGCCAGGGGGCAGGGCTTGGCTACACCTTC
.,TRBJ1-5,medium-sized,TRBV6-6,CASSYSPRVRQPQHF,TGTGCCAGCAGTTACTCGCCCAGGGTCCGTCAGCCCCAGCATTTT
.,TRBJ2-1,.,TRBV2,CASSEGRDYNEQFF,TGTGCCAGCAGTGAAGGGAGGGACTACAATGAGCAGTTCTTC
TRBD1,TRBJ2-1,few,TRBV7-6,CASSDQFAGGAYNEQFF,TGTGCCAGCAGCGATCAATTCGCAGGGGGCGCCTACAATGAGCAGTTCTTC
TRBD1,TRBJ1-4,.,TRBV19,CASSMGQGSEKLFF,TGTGCCAGTAGTATGGGACAGGGGAGTGAAAAACTGTTTTTT
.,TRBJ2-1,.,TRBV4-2,CASSPQRDEQFF,TGTGCCAGCAGCCCCCAGCGCGATGAGCAGTTCTTC
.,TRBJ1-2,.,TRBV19,CASSIWRDSGYGYTF,TGTGCCAGTAGTATCTGGAGGGATTCCGGCTATGGCTACACCTTC
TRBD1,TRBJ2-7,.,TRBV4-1,CASSQAGQGAQEQYF,TGCGCCAGCAGCCAAGCCGGACAGGGGGCGCAGGAGCAGTACTTC
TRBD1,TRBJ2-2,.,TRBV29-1,CSTGAANTGELFF,TGCAGCACAGGGGCTGCTAACACCGGGGAGCTGTTTTTT
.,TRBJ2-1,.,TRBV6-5,CASSPQGSYNEQFF,TGTGCCAGCAGTCCCCAGGGGTCCTACAATGAGCAGTTCTTC
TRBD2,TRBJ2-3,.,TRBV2,CASNQLAGWSDTQYF,TGTGCCAGCAACCAACTAGCGGGGTGGTCCGATACGCAGTATTTT
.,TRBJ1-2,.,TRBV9,CASSEGTSDGYTF,TGTGCCAGCAGCGAGGGGACATCGGATGGCTACACCTTC
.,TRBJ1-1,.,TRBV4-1,CASGGKGGLRTEAFF,TGCGCCAGCGGGGGGAAGGGTGGGCTTAGGACTGAAGCTTTCTTT
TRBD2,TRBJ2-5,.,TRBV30,CAWSVHRGTSEWETQYF,TGTGCCTGGAGTGTACACCGGGGGACTAGCGAGTGGGAGACCCAGTACTTC
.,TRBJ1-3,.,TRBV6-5,CASSGHGSGNTIYF,TGTGCCAGCAGCGGACACGGCTCTGGAAACACCATATATTTT
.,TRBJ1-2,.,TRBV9,CASSPSWGGSDGYTF,TGTGCCAGCAGCCCCAGTTGGGGGGGTTCGGACGGCTACACCTTC
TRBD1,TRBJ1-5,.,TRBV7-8,CASSWTGGRDQPQHF,TGTGCCAGCAGCTGGACAGGGGGTCGGGATCAGCCCCAGCATTTT
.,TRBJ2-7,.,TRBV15,CATSRERQTGEQYF,TGTGCCACCAGCAGAGAGCGACAGACTGGAGAGCAGTACTTC
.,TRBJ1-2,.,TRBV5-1,CASSPSGGTDYGYTF,TGCGCCAGCAGCCCGTCTGGAGGGACGGACTATGGCTACACCTTC
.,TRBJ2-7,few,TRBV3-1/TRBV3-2,CASSQAAQGTYEQYF,TGTGCCAGCAGCCAAGCGGCCCAGGGGACCTACGAGCAGTACTTC
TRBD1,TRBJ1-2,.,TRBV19,CASSPSPGQTYGYTF,TGTGCCAGTAGTCCCAGTCCGGGACAGACCTATGGCTACACCTTC
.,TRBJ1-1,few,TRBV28,CASTRPGYTEAFF,TGTGCCAGCACCCGGCCGGGATACACTGAAGCTTTCTTT
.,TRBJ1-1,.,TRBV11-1,CASSQIGRGNTEAFF,TGTGCCAGCAGCCAGATAGGCCGGGGAAACACTGAAGCTTTCTTT
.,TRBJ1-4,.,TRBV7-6,CASSLAGAANEKLFF,TGTGCCAGCAGCTTAGCAGGGGCAGCTAATGAAAAACTGTTTTTT
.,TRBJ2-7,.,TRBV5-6,CASSHSMGGLTYEQYF,TGTGCCAGCAGTCATAGTATGGGAGGCCTGACCTACGAGCAGTACTTC
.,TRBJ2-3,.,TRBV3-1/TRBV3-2,CADSGRERRHTQYF,TGTGCCGACTCGGGCCGGGAGAGGAGGCATACGCAGTATTTT
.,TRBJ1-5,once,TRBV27,CASSRDQPSGQPQHF,TGTGCCAGCAGTAGAGACCAACCTTCGGGGCAGCCCCAGCATTTT
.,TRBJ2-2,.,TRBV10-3,CAISEQQTNTGELFF,TGTGCCATCAGTGAGCAACAGACGAACACCGGGGAGCTGTTTTTT
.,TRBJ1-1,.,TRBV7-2,CASSYEGGRGAFF,TGTGCCAGCAGCTACGAAGGGGGTCGGGGAGCTTTCTTT
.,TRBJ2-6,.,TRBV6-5,CATFSGANVLTF,TGTGCCACCTTCTCTGGGGCCAACGTCCTGACTTTC
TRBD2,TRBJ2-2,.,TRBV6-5,CASMPSGGGEELFF,TGTGCCAGCATGCCTAGCGGGGGGGGTGAGGAGCTGTTTTTT
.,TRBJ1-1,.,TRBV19,CASSIEAGRLNTEAFF,TGTGCCAGTAGTATAGAGGCGGGGAGGTTGAACACTGAAGCTTTCTTT
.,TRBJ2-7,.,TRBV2,CASNRRAANEQYF,TGTGCCAGCAACCGGAGGGCAGCAAACGAGCAGTACTTC
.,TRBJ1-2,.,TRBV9,CASSVAAGVDYGYTF,TGTGCCAGCAGCGTAGCTGCAGGGGTGGACTATGGCTACACCTTC
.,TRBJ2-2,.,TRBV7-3,CASSPSLGVGELFF,TGTGCCAGCAGCCCTTCCCTAGGGGTCGGGGAGCTGTTTTTT
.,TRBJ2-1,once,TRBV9,CASTWGQGKNNEQFF,TGTGCCAGCACCTGGGGGCAGGGAAAAAACAATGAGCAGTTCTTC
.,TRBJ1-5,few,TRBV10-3,CAISESMGGQPQHF,TGTGCCATCAGTGAGTCGATGGGGGGTCAGCCCCAGCATTTT
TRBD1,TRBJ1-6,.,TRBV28,CASSPSTGGHSPLHF,TGTGCCAGCAGTCCTTCAACAGGGGGCCATTCACCCCTCCACTTT
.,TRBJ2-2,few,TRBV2,CASSATSPGTGELFF,TGTGCCAGCAGTGCCACTAGCCCTGGCACCGGGGAGCTGTTTTTT
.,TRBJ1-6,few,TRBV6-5,CASPRSDSYNSPLHF,TGTGCCAGCCCTCGTTCGGACAGTTATAATTCACCCCTCCACTTT
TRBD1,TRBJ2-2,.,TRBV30,CDPPGQGNTGELFF,TGTGACCCCCCGGGACAGGGGAACACCGGGGAGCTGTTTTTT
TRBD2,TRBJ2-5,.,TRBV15,CATSRNLAGETQYF,TGTGCCACCAGCAGAAACCTAGCGGGGGAGACCCAGTACTTC
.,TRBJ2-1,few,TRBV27,CASSLPGYNEQFF,TGTGCCAGCAGTTTACCGGGGTACAATGAGCAGTTCTTC
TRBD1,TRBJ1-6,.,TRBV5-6,CASSLGQGAGYSPLHF,TGTGCCAGCAGCTTGGGACAGGGGGCAGGATATTCACCCCTCCACTTT
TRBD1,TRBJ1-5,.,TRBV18,CASSPGTGNQPQHF,TGTGCCAGCTCACCCGGGACAGGGAATCAGCCCCAGCATTTT
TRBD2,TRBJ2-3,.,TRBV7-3,CASSLPTSGGATDTQYF,TGTGCCAGCAGCCTCCCGACTAGCGGGGGGGCGACAGATACGCAGTATTTT
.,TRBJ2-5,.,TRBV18,CASSAQETQYF,TGTGCCAGCTCGGCCCAAGAGACCCAGTACTTC
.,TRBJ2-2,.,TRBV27,CASSSPAGELFF,TGTGCCAGCAGTTCCCCGGCCGGGGAGCTGTTTTTT
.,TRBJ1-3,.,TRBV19,CASRGASGNTIYF,TGTGCCAGTAGAGGGGCCTCTGGAAACACCATATATTTT
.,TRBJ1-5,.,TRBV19,CASRRIPLEPQHF,TGTGCTAGTCGGAGGATCCCCCTTGAGCCCCAGCATTTT
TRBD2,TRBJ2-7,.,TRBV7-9,CASSLGLAEEQYF,TGTGCCAGCAGTTTGGGACTAGCCGAGGAGCAGTACTTC
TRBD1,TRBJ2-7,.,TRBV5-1,CASSSGTGGYEQYF,TGCGCCAGCAGCTCCGGGACAGGGGGCTACGAGCAGTACTTC
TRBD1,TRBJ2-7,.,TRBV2,CASSEADRDTYEQYF,TGTGCCAGCAGTGAAGCTGACAGGGACACCTACGAGCAGTACTTC
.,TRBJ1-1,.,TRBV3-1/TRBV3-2,CASSPVRTRQATEAFF,TGTGCCAGCAGCCCCGTTCGTACTCGACAAGCCACTGAAGCTTTCTTT
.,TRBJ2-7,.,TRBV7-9,CASSSGSEGYEQYF,TGTGCCAGCAGCTCCGGTTCTGAGGGCTACGAGCAGTACTTC